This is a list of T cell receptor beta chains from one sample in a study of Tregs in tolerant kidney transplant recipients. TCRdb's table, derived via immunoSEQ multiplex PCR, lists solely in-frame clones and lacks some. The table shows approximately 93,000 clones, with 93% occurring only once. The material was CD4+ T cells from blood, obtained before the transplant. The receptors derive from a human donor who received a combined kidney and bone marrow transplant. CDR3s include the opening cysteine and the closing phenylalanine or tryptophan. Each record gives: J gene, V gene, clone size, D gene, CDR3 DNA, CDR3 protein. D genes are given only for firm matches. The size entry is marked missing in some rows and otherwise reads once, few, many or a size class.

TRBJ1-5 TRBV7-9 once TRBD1 TGTGCCAGCAGCTCGGGACAGCTCTACAATCAGCCCCAGCATTTT CASSSGQLYNQPQHF
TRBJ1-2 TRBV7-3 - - TGTGCCAGCAGCCTAGGGGACACTGACTATGGCTACACCTTC CASSLGDTDYGYTF
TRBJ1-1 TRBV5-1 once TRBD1 TGCGCCAGCAGCCTCGTAGCAGGGGGCACTGAAGCTTTCTTT CASSLVAGGTEAFF
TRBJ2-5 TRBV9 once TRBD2 TGTGCCAGCAGCGTAGGCGGACTAGCGGGGGGGCCGGGGGAGACCCAGTACTTC CASSVGGLAGGPGETQYF
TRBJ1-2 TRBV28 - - TGTGCCAGCACCCTGGAGTTCGCCCACTATGGCTACACCTTC CASTLEFAHYGYTF
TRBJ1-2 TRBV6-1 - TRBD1 TGTGCCAGCCCTGGGGTAACAGGGGTAAACTATGGCTACACCTTC CASPGVTGVNYGYTF
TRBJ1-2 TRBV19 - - TGTGCCAGTAGATCCCCCGCAGGGTCCGGGGGCTACACCTTC CASRSPAGSGGYTF
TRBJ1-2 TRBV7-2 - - TGTGCCAGCAGCCTGGGGCCCACGTATGGCTACACCTTC CASSLGPTYGYTF
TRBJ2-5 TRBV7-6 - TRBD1 TGTGCCAGCAGCTTAGAGATAAAAGACAGGGTTAGAGGGACCCAGTACTTC CASSLEIKDRVRGTQYF
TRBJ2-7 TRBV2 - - TGTGCCAGCAGCAGACAGATCTACGAGCAGTACTTC CASSRQIYEQYF
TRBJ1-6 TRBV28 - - TGTGCCAGCAGTTTATGGGCAGGGGATAATTCACCCCTCCACTTT CASSLWAGDNSPLHF
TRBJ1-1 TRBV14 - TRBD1 TGTGCCAGCAGCTTTTCAGGGGGCACTGAAGCTTTCTTT CASSFSGGTEAFF
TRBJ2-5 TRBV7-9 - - TGTGCCAGCAGCTTTCAGGCCGGCCAAGAGACCCAGTACTTC CASSFQAGQETQYF
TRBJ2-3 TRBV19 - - TGTGCCAGTAGTATATCCGGGGGTGGCACAGATACGCAGTATTTT CASSISGGGTDTQYF
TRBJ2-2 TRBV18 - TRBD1 TGTGCCAGCTCACCAGTTCAGAGACAGGGATCCGGGGAGCTGTTTTTT CASSPVQRQGSGELFF
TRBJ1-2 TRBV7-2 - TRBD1 TGTGCCAGCAGCTTAGAGGGGACAGGGGGCGCTCGTGGCTACACCTTC CASSLEGTGGARGYTF
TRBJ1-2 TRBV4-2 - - TGTGCCAGCAGCCAACGGACAATCTATGGCTACACCTTC CASSQRTIYGYTF
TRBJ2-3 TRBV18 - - TGTGCCAGCTCACCAGGTCAGGATACGCAGTATTTT CASSPGQDTQYF
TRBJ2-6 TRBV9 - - TGTGCCAGCAGCGTAGGAGGTGGCTCTGGGGCCAACGTCCTGACTTTC CASSVGGGSGANVLTF
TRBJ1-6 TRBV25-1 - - TGTGCCAGCAGTGAAGGACAGAGCTATAATTCACCCCTCCACTTT CASSEGQSYNSPLHF
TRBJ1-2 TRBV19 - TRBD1 TGTGCCAGTAGCTCCCAGACAGGGGGCGATGGCTACACCTTC CASSSQTGGDGYTF
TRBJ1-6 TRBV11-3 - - TGTGCCAGCAGCTTAGAAGTTTGGGGCTCCGGGAATTCACCCCTCCACTTT CASSLEVWGSGNSPLHF
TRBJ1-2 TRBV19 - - TGTGCCAGTAGTATAACTTCAAGAGGGAACTATGGCTACACCTTC CASSITSRGNYGYTF
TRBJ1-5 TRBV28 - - TGTGCCAGCAGTACACCCGCGGGTATCGGTCAGCCCCAGCATTTT CASSTPAGIGQPQHF
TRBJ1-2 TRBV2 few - TGTGCCAGCAGTGGCCAGCTAGACTATGGCTACACCTTC CASSGQLDYGYTF
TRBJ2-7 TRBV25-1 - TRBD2 TGTGCCAGCAGTGCAGAGTCTAGCGGGAGGCACCCTGCCTACGAGCAGTACTTC CASSAESSGRHPAYEQYF
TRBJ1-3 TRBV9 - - TGTGCCAGCAGCACTTCCGCAGGGTCTGGAAACACCATATATTTT CASSTSAGSGNTIYF
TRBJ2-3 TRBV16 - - TGTGCCAGCAGCCAATCCCTACAGGACACAGATACGCAGTATTTT CASSQSLQDTDTQYF
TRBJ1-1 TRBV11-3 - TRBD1 TGTGCCAGCAGCCGAAGGTTCGGACAGGGGGTGAACACTGAAGCTTTCTTT CASSRRFGQGVNTEAFF
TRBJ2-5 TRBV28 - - TGTGCCAGCAGTTTATCGGGGTCCCGAGGGACCCAGTACTTC CASSLSGSRGTQYF
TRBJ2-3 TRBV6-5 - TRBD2 TGTGCCAGCACACGGGGGGGCACAGATACGCAGTATTTT CASTRGGTDTQYF
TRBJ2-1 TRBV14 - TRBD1 TGTGCCAGCAGCCAACCCCGGGACAGGGCGGGTGAGCAGTTCTTC CASSQPRDRAGEQFF
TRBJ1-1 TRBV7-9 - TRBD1 TGTGCCAGCAGCCACAGGGGCATCATGAACACTGAAGCTTTCTTT CASSHRGIMNTEAFF
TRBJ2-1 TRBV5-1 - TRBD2 TGCGCCAGCAGCTGGGCCGGGACTAGCGGTCTAGAGCAGTTCTTC CASSWAGTSGLEQFF
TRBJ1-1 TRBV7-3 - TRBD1 TGTGCCAGCAGCTTAACTGGACAGGGGTATACCGAAGCTTTCTTT CASSLTGQGYTEAFF
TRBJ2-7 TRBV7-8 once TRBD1 TGTGCCAGCAGCTTATCTACAGGGGTGGGGGAGCAGTACTTC CASSLSTGVGEQYF
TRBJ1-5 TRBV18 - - TGTGCCAGCTCACCGAAGTATCTGAGTAGCAATCAGCCCCAGCATTTT CASSPKYLSSNQPQHF
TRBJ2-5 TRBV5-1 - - TGCGCCAGCAGCGCCAGGACATATGAAGAGACCCAGTACTTC CASSARTYEETQYF
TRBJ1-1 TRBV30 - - TGTGCCTGGAGCCCCGCGGGCACTGAAGCTTTCTTT CAWSPAGTEAFF
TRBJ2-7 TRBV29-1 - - TGCAGCGTTGGGCTCGCCACGACAAACGAGCAGTACTTC CSVGLATTNEQYF
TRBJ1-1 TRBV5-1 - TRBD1 TGCGCCAGCAGCCCAGGGGACAGGAACACTGAAGCTTTCTTT CASSPGDRNTEAFF
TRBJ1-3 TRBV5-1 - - TGCGCCAGCAGCTCGACAGGAGAATCTGGAAACACCATATATTTT CASSSTGESGNTIYF
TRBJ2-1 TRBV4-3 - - TGCGCCAGCAGCCAGTGGCCGGGACTGAGCTCCTACAATGAGCAGTTCTTC CASSQWPGLSSYNEQFF
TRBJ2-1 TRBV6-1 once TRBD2 TGTGCCAGCAGTGACCAGGGACTAGCGGCTTACAATGAGCAGTTCTTC CASSDQGLAAYNEQFF
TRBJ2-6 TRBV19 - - TGTGCCAGTAAACGGTCGGGCTCTGGGGCCAACGTCCTGACTTTC CASKRSGSGANVLTF
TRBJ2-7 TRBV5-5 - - TGTGCCAGCAGCTTTTTGTCCGGGACAACCTACGAGCAGTACTTC CASSFLSGTTYEQYF
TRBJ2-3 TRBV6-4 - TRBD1 TGTGCCAGCAGTGAAGAGGGACAGAACACAGATACGCAGTATTTT CASSEEGQNTDTQYF
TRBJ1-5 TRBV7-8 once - TGTGCCAGCAGCCAAACAGGGTGGTGGCAGCCCCAGCATTTT CASSQTGWWQPQHF